This TCR beta chain stems from a study of T cell clusters in autoimmune cytopenias. Germline CDR1 SGHDT, CDR2 YYEEEE. This CDR3 is 17 amino acids long. TRB rearrangements were amplified by touch-down multiplex PCR with mixed TRB-A/B primers. TCRdb reprocessed the multiplex PCR reads; each CDR3 protein has one entry and no DNA is given. Recorded for this sample: about 6,800 distinct CDR3 sequences. TRB amplification used 200 to 250 ng of peripheral blood genomic DNA. This TCR derives from a human donor with an autoimmune cytopenia or autoimmune hepatitis (not recorded which). The chain couples TRBV5-6 to TRBJ1-6. Sequenced material: peripheral blood. This CDR3 is CASSASYRSSYNSPLHF. Together with reference TRBV5-6 and TRBJ1-6, the CDR3 gives the full variable domain: DAGVTQSPTHLIKTRGQQVTLRCSPKSGHDTVSWYQQALGQGPQFIFQYYEEEERQRGNFPDRFSGHQFPNYSSELNVNALLLGDSALYLCASSASYRSSYNSPLHFGNGTRLTVT.